This T cell receptor (beta chain) was recovered during a study of T cell repertoires in cytomegalovirus infection. Study in general: Signatures in public TCR beta sequences pointed to both CMV infection and matching HLA type.

TCRdb ran MiXCR on the reads and lists one entry per CDR3 protein. The sample records approximately 270,000 distinct CDR3 sequences, roughly a fifth being singletons. Germline V gene data show CDR1 as MGHRA and CDR2 as YSYEKL. The CDR3 totals 15 residues. V trimming: 2 bases; J trimming: 5 bases; junction bases outside the gene matches: 2. As to this clonotype: What it recognizes is unknown.

The source is a human donor in good health (CMV status not recorded). Some clones in this sample may be carry-over from other donors' samples. This specimen consisted of cultured PBMCs, obtained from culture after CMV antigen stimulation. The chain joins TRBV4-1 to TRBJ2-1, with 11 bases lining up with TRBD2. The CDR3 nucleotides are TGCGCCAGCAGCCAAACTAGCGGGAGCGACAATGAGCAGTTCTTC. Its translation is CASSQTSGSDNEQFF.